Included here is one T cell receptor (beta chain) sequence, with context. This sample was taken from a study of patients and donors after allogeneic stem cell transplantation. MiXCR, run by TCRdb on the RT-PCR reads, gives a single entry per CDR3 protein. The sample contains about 150,000 distinct CDR3 sequences, about two fifths of which appear only once. This CDR3 has 18 amino acids. V was pared by 5 bases and J by 7 bases, with 27 bases between. Germline-derived CDR1 and CDR2 are MDHEN and SYDVKM. This clonotype was obtained from a human donor who was either an allogeneic HSCT recipient or a stem cell or donor lymphocyte infusion donor (not recorded which). It is not recorded whose cells these are; they may come from a transplant donor. The specimen sequenced was blood, either unsorted or a sorted T cell fraction (not recorded which). V gene TRBV28 combines with J gene TRBJ1-5; D is unclear. CDR3 DNA: TGTGCCAGCAGTATCCTATTCGCTGGTCCAGGTCTCCAGCAGCCCCAGCATTTT. This encodes CASSILFAGPGLQQPQHF.